Sequencing of this T cell receptor (beta chain) was carried out in a study of PD-L1 blockade in urothelial cancer. Study summary: Blood analysis occurred 3 weeks (second dose) and 6 weeks after treatment start. There were a median of around 140,000 T cells in blood samples.

Whole-study findings and limits: A pretreatment blood TCR clonality that fell below the median predicted better progression-free and overall survival.

Here immunoSEQ multiplex PCR was the method, and the copy in TCRdb shows in-frame clones only, minus some. Among about 95,000 clones listed, roughly 91% were seen once. Described time point: pretreatment peripheral blood. As for this clone: Its matching antigen is unknown.

The sample in question was PBMCs, obtained around atezolizumab (anti-PD-L1) treatment. The source is a man in his sixties with urothelial cancer.

The CDR3 sequence is CASMGSSSGETQYF. The CDR3 DNA reads as TGTGCCAGTATGGGGAGTTCAAGCGGGGAGACCCAGTACTTC. The gene calls are TRBV19 and TRBJ2-5; weak D call: TRBD2 (6 bases). The germline CDR1 and CDR2 sequences are LNHDA and SQIVND (reference sequence). The CDR3 length is 14 residues. Trimming removed 7 bases at V and 5 bases at J, with 17 bases between.